This TCR beta chain was retrieved from a study of blood T cells in healthy people across ages. Across the whole study: When template switching was applied, about one barcoded beta molecule was captured per two T cells.

Caucasian individuals from Russia who were healthy and aged about 6 to 95 acted as donors. The study, taken as a whole, reports: PBMCs went unsorted, and a conclusive naive versus antigen-experienced comparison was therefore prevented.

Primed by a sample-barcoded 5' primer and a J-beta primer mix, a second PCR proceeded for roughly 7 to 12 cycles. TCRdb passed the 5' RACE reads through MiXCR, listing each CDR3 protein once. The sample lists about 1.8 million distinct CDR3 sequences; around half were seen once. CDR1 and CDR2 (germline): DFQATT, SNEGSKA (reference sequence). There are 18 residues in the CDR3. V gave up 5 bases and J gave up 0 bases; unmatched junction bases: 7. This clonotype appeared a few times. What it binds is unknown. The TCR was taken from a woman between 40 and 55 years old in good health. The rearrangement joins TRBV20-1 to TRBJ2-1; 16 bases agree with TRBD2. Sequenced input: blood. The CDR3 spells CSAEGLAGGVSSYNEQFF. CDR3 sequence (DNA): TGCAGTGCTGAGGGACTAGCGGGGGGGGTTAGCTCCTACAATGAGCAGTTCTTC.